The 8 T cell receptor beta chains in this list originate from one sample, sequenced in a study of CD8+CD57+ T cells in acquired aplastic anemia. Profiling of TCR beta VDJ combinations and CDR3 sequences used genomic DNA as template. TCRdb reanalysed the reads using MiXCR and keeps one entry per CDR3 protein. The sample contains around 180,000 distinct CDR3 sequences, 60% to 70% of which appear only once. Sequenced input: sorted CD4+, CD8+, or CD8+CD57+ T cells (not recorded which) from PBMCs. The source of these receptors is a human donor in good health.

The chain's CDR3 is CSARHPLSSTDTQYF. The DNA for the CDR3 is TGCAGTGCGCGACACCCTTTATCGAGCACAGATACGCAGTATTTT. This sequence joins TRBV20-1 and TRBJ2-3; no firm D call. The CDR3 is 15 amino acids. Trimming stripped 6 bases from V and 0 bases from J, with 16 bases between. Germline-derived CDR1 and CDR2 are DFQATT and SNEGSKA (reference sequence).

This clonotype was counted a few times. The V and J genes are TRBV29-1 and TRBJ1-5; 8 bases agree with TRBD1. Losses at the gene ends were 1 base for V and 11 bases for J; bases not matched to a gene: 7. This CDR3 region has 13 residues. The germline V gene encodes CDR1 SQVTM and CDR2 ANQGSEA. The CDR3 coding sequence is TGCAGCGTTGAAGTAACAGGGGGTCTGACCCAGCATTTT. Protein product: CSVEVTGGLTQHF.

This clonotype has at least ten counts. The gene calls are TRBV4-2 and TRBJ2-1; D gene unclear. The germline V gene has CDR1 LGHNA and CDR2 YNFKEQ. The ends were cut back, 0 bases at V and 1 base at J, with 10 bases in the middle. The CDR3 sequence is 16 residues long. The CDR3 region has the DNA TGTGCCAGCAGCCAAGATTCAAGTGGGTCCTACAATGAGCAGTTCTTC. Translated, it gives CASSQDSSGSYNEQFF.

This clonotype was seen repeatedly, ten times or more. The CDR3 region has the DNA TGTGCCAGCAGCCACACCCTAGGGAGGACTGGGGCCAACGTCCTGACTTTC. Its protein is CASSHTLGRTGANVLTF. The chain carries TRBV7-3 and TRBJ2-6, with TRBD2 as a possible D gene (6 bases). In germline, CDR1 is SGHTA, CDR2 FQGTGA. This CDR3 has 17 amino acids. Between the trimmed V and J ends, which lost 5 bases and 2 bases, there was a span of 16 bases.

This clonotype was recorded many times. The chain carries TRBV19 and TRBJ1-2; D remains unclear. The V gene lost 3 bases and the J gene lost 6 bases, with 14 bases spanning the gap. This CDR3 has 14 amino acids. Germline assignment: CDR1 LNHDA and CDR2 SQIVND (reference sequence). The chain's CDR3 is CASSIPWERHGYTF. The CDR3, as DNA: TGTGCCAGTAGTATTCCCTGGGAGAGGCATGGCTACACCTTC.

The V call is TRBV20-1, the J call TRBJ2-5; 8 nucleotides align to TRBD2. The CDR3 has 13 amino acids. Looked up from germline, CDR1 is DFQATT and CDR2 is SNEGSKA (reference sequence). V was pared by 1 base and J by 5 bases, with 3 bases of the junction left unmatched. The CDR3 DNA is TGCAGTGCTAGAGGACTAGCGAGGGAGACCCAGTACTTC. Amino acid sequence: CSARGLARETQYF.

This chain links TRBV29-1 with TRBJ2-1; 7 nucleotides line up with TRBD1. Trimming took 6 bases from V and 2 from J; bases not matched to a gene: 7. Germline CDR1 and CDR2: SQVTM and ANQGSEA. This CDR3 is 14 amino acids long. This CDR3 reads CSVEARGTYNEQFF. In nucleotides, the CDR3 is TGCAGCGTGGAGGCCAGGGGGACCTACAATGAGCAGTTCTTC.

This clonotype was recorded a few times. The rearrangement joins TRBV7-3 to TRBJ2-5, with a tentative D call TRBD2 (6 bases). Germline values: CDR1 SGHTA, CDR2 FQGTGA. Between the trimmed V and J ends, which lost 5 bases and 5 bases, there was a span of 15 bases. The CDR3 is 14 residues long. In DNA form, the CDR3 reads TGTGCCAGCAGCGCATACCGGGACTCTGAGACCCAGTACTTC. Its protein product is CASSAYRDSETQYF.